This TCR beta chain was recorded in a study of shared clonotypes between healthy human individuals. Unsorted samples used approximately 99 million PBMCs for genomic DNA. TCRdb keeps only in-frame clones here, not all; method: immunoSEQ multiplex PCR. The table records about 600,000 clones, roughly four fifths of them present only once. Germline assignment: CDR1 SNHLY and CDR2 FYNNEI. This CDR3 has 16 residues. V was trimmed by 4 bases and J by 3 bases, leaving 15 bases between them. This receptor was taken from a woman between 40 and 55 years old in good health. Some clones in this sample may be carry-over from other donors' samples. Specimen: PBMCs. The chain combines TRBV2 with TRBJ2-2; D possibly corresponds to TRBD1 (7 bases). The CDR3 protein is CASSVWQGGDTGELFF. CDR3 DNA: TGTGCCAGCAGTGTCTGGCAGGGGGGCGACACCGGGGAGCTGTTTTTT. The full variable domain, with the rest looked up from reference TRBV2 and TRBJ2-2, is EPEVTQTPSHQVTQMGQEVILRCVPISNHLYFYWYRQILGQKVEFLVSFYNNEISEKSEIFDDQFSVERPDGSNFTLKIRSTKLEDSAMYFCASSVWQGGDTGELFFGEGSRLTVL.